The entry below describes one T cell receptor beta chain. Its matching antigen is unknown. This record belongs to a study of T cell responses to AZD1222 COVID-19 vaccine. General study points: Nearly half of spike-specific TCRs reportedly target unmutated variant regions. Repertoire samples came only from after the peak T cell response. Donors skewed white British and female; clonal diversity was possibly underestimated. CD4 TCRs linked to vaccination spanned spike, dominating at 160-218 and 743-854.

Only in-frame clones appear in the TCRdb table, and some are missing; sequencing was by immunoSEQ multiplex PCR. In the table there are some 160,000 clones, 85% to 95% of which are singletons. Deletions cut 5 bases from V and 6 bases from J, with 14 bases between. The CDR3 sequence is 14 residues long. CDR1 is ENHRY and CDR2 is SYGVKD in the germline V gene. This rearrangement joins TRBV10-3 to TRBJ2-1, with D possibly matching TRBD1 (6 bases). The TCR was taken from an adult in good health. Here the sequenced sample was peripheral blood, taken on day 0 of AZD1222 vaccination. The CDR3: CAISYGTQGNEQFF. DNA for the CDR3: TGTGCCATCAGTTACGGGACACAGGGCAATGAGCAGTTCTTC.